This T cell receptor (beta chain) stems from a study of T cells in tuberculosis. Study observations and caveats: Classification accuracy was about 85% (AUROC over 0.85) with the GMM-specific repertoire.

About this clone: Its antigen is still unknown.

TCRdb's table, derived via immunoSEQ multiplex PCR, lists solely in-frame clones and lacks some. The data hold under 50,000 clones, with roughly 96% observed a single time. From germline, CDR1 is MNHNY and CDR2 SVGAGI (reference sequence). The V segment lost 6 bases and the J segment 7 bases; nucleotides outside the gene matches: 7. CDR3 size: 13 residues. The chain is built from TRBV6-6 and TRBJ2-3; 7 nucleotides agree with TRBD2. Sequencing was performed on PBMCs. The TCR comes from a donor between 10 and 35 years old with latent tuberculosis or without tuberculosis infection. The CDR3 DNA is TGTGCCAGCAGCCTATCAAGCGGGAATACGCAGTATTTT. Amino acid sequence: CASSLSSGNTQYF.